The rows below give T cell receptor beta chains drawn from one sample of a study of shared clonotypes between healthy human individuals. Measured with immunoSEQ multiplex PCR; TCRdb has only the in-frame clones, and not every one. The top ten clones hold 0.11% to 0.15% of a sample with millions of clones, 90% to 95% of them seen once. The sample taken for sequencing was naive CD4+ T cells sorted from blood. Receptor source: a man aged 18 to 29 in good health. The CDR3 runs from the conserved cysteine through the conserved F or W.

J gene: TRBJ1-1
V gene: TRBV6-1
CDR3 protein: CASNRDGRVAEAFF

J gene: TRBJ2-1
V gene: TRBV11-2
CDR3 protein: CASSFKNEQFF

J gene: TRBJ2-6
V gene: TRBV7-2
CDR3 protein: CASSAQTSGANVLTF

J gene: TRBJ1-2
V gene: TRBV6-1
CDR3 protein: CASSEAGTSRVGTF

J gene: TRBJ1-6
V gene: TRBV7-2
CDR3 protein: CASSLYQQTFYNSPLHF

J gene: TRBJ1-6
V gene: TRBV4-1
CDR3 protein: CASRGSGVHSPLHF

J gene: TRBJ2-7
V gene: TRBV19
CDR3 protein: CASSKVVSSYEQYF

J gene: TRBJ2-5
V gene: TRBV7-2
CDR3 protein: CASSPGLAGGRVRETQYF

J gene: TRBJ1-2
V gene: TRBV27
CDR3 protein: CASGTLDRSPYGYTF

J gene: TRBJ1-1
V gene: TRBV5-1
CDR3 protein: CASSTGQGNTEAFF

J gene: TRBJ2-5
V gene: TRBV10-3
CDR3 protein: CAISDPLRGTQETQYF

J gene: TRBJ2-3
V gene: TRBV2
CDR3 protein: CASSQGGASTDTQYF

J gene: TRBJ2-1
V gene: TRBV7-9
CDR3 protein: CASTQWGDEQFF

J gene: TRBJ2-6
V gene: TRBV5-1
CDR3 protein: CASSSDRGRAGANVLTF

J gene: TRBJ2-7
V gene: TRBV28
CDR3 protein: CASGQGPYEQYF

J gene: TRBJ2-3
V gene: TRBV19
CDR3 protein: CASSSGRAPDTQYF

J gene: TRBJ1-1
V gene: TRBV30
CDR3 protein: CAWAREAFF

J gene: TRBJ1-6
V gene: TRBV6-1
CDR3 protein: CASRGGTLNSPLHF

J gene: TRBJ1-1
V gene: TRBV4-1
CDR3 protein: CASSQDLGWTDSEAFF

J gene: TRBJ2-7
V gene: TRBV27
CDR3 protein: CASSLSGTVTYEQYF

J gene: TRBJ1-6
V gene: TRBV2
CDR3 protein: CASSNVLPSPLHF

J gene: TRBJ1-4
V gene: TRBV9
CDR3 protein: CASSVRGGDEKLFF

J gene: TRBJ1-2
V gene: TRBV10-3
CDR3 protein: CAIRGQGAGYGYTF

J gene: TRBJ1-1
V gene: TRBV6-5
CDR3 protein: CASTPALNTEAFF

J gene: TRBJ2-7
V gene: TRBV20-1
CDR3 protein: CSAGPAYEQYF

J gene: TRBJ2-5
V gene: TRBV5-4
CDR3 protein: CASSLDWAGTQYF